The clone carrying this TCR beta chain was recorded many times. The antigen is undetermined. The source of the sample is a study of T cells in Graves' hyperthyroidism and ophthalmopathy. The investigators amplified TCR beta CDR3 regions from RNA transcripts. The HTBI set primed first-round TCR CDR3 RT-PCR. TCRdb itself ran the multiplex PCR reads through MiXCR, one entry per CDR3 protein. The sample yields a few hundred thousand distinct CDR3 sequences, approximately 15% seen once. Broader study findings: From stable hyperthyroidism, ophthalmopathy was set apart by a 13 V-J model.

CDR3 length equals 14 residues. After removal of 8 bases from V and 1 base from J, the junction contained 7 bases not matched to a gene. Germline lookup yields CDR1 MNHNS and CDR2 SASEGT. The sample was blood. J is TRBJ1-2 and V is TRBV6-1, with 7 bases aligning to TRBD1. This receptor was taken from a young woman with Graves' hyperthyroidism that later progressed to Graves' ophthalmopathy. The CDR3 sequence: CASGFTGVNYGYTF. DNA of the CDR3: TGTGCCAGCGGGTTCACAGGGGTTAACTATGGCTACACCTTC.